This entry lists 30 T cell receptor beta chains sequenced from one sample in a study of CD8+ T cells in alopecia areata (dated by TCRdb to 2016 to 2018). Cells from pooled mouse cutaneous lymph nodes were stained for CD4, CD8alpha, NKG2D, NKG2ACE and other markers and then sorted on a BD Influx. Library creation used the immunoSEQ multiplex PCR assay. RNA was extracted from all samples and reverse transcribed into cDNA as template for TCR sequencing. Sourced from immuneACCESS, this table was stored by TCRdb with only in-frame sequences that have V and J called. A share of the clones is absent; for the studies checked, an unresolved V gene accounts for under half, and the remainder has no known explanation. For this sample the table reports 270,000 or so clones, with no clone seen just once. The top ten clonotypes cover more than 1% of the sample. The sequencing sample was made of CD4+ T cells sorted from a lymph node. All receptors come from a C3H/HeJ mouse with alopecia areata. This line of mice carries MHC haplotype H2-k.

Remarks on this clone: These gene names are mouse names. The read finishes 4 residues shy of the CDR3 end, and the germline J gene is used to complete it. The genes are TRBV1 and TRBJ2-2, with D possibly matching TRBD1 (6 bases). Germline CDR1 and CDR2: NSQYPW and LRSPGD (reference sequence). The CDR3 extends over 14 amino acids. The ends were cut back, 6 bases at V and 4 bases at J, with 12 bases in the middle. The part of the CDR3 DNA that was read is TGCACCTGCAGATCACAGGGCGGCACCGGG. Translating it yields CTCRSQGGTG. The CDR3 reads in full as CTCRSQGGTGQLYF.

This clone was seen only a few times. The gene symbols are mouse symbols. Read coverage stops 4 residues before the CDR3 terminus; the germline J gene supplies the remainder. The V and J genes are TRBV19 and TRBJ2-5; 14 bases map to TRBD2. Trimming cost V 9 bases and J 2 bases; bases outside gene matches: 5. The germline V gene encodes CDR1 FNHDT and CDR2 SITEND (reference sequence). The CDR3 is made up of 15 amino acids. The CDR3 region is CATGLGGRSQDTQYF. The DNA read from the CDR3 is TGTGCCACGGGACTGGGGGGGCGCAGCCAAGAC.

On this clone itself: Gene names follow the mouse nomenclature. The sequence runs out 4 residues before the end of the CDR3; the remainder is reconstructed from the germline J gene. V usage is TRBV1 and J usage is TRBJ1-1; 10 nucleotides match TRBD1. With 3 bases clipped from V and 4 bases from J, the junction kept 8 bases outside the gene matches. This CDR3 comprises 16 residues. CDR1 and CDR2 (germline): NSQYPW, LRSPGD (reference sequence). The chain's CDR3 is CTCSATKTGGGTEVFF. CDR3 DNA (partial): TGCACCTGCAGTGCCACCAAGACAGGGGGCGGCACA.

On this clone: This may come from a read error, since a much larger clone is one base off. Gene names are the mouse ones. The read terminates 4 residues ahead of where the CDR3 ends, so the germline J gene completes it. The same CDR3 arises from other DNA sequences in this sample as well. V is TRBV13-1 and J is TRBJ2-5, with D tentatively TRBD1 (5 bases). V gave up 3 bases and J gave up 1 base, with 6 bases separating them. Germline V lookup: CDR1 NSHNY, CDR2 SYGAGN. The CDR3 consists of 13 residues. This CDR3 is CASSGQYQDTQYF. CDR3 bases read: TGTGCCAGCAGTGGACAGTACCAAGAC.

This clone appeared a few times. Here the gene names and germline are mouse. The sequence runs out 4 residues before the end of the CDR3; the remainder is reconstructed from the germline J gene. The chain is built from TRBV5 and TRBJ2-2, with 12 bases fitting TRBD2. Germline V gene lookup returns CDR1 LGHNA and CDR2 YNLKQL (reference sequence). V lost 1 base and J lost 4; bases outside the gene matches: 10. The CDR3 sequence is 19 residues long. The part of the CDR3 DNA that was read is TGTGCCAGCAGCCAAGGGACTGGGGGGGGCACCCGGCCCACCGGG. Protein: CASSQGTGGGTRPTG. The full CDR3 reads CASSQGTGGGTRPTGQLYF.

This clone was detected only a few times. A much bigger clone sits one base away, suggesting this may be a read error. Gene names refer to mouse genes. With the read ending 4 residues before the CDR3 end, the germline J gene is used to fill in that end. This rearrangement joins TRBV14 to TRBJ2-5; 10 bases match TRBD1. The CDR3 has 13 residues. CDR1 is SGHDT and CDR2 is FRDEAV in the germline V gene. CDR3: CASSGTGEDTQYF. The CDR3 bases that were read are TGTGCCAGCAGCGGGACAGGGGAAGAC. Based on the CDR3 plus reference TRBV14 and TRBJ2-5, the full variable domain is EAGVTQSPRYAVLQEGQAVSFWCDPISGHDTLYWYQQPRDQGPQLLVYFRDEAVIDNSQLPSDRFSAVRPKGTNSTLKIQSAKQGDTATYLCASSGTGEDTQYFGPGTRLLVL.

This clone was counted between two and nine times. Gene names are the mouse ones. The read falls 4 residues short of the CDR3 end, and the missing part is taken from the germline J gene. The rearrangement uses TRBV1 and TRBJ2-1; possibly TRBD1 for D (5 bases). The V gene's germline CDR1 is NSQYPW and CDR2 LRSPGD (reference sequence). V shed 4 bases and J shed 3 bases, with 10 bases lying between them. The CDR3 runs to 14 residues. Here the CDR3 reads CTCSVTDIYAEQFF. The covered CDR3 bases are TGCACCTGCAGTGTGACAGATATCTATGCT. Together with reference TRBV1 and TRBJ2-1, the CDR3 gives the full variable domain: VTLLEQNPRWRLVPRGQAVNLRCILKNSQYPWMSWYQQDLQKQLQWLFTLRSPGDKEVKSLPGADYLATRVTDTELRLQVANMSQGRTLYCTCSVTDIYAEQFFGPGTRLTVL.

To note about this clone: Mouse names are used for the genes. Sequencing ends 4 residues short of the CDR3 end; the germline J gene provides the rest. The chain uses TRBV13-1 and TRBJ2-7, with TRBD1 matching over 7 bases. CDR1 and CDR2 (germline): NSHNY, SYGAGN. The CDR3 totals 13 residues. The ends lost 5 bases at V and 3 bases at J; junction bases unmatched: 5. The DNA read from the CDR3 is TGTGCCAGCAGGAGGGGACAGTACTAT. It encodes CASRRGQYY. The full CDR3 reads CASRRGQYYEQYF.

This clone turned up a few times. The genes and germline here are from mouse. The read finishes 4 residues shy of the CDR3 end, and the germline J gene is used to complete it. The chain uses TRBV5 and TRBJ2-5; weak D call: TRBD1 (6 bases). The CDR3 is 14 amino acids. Germline assignment: CDR1 LGHNA and CDR2 YNLKQL (reference sequence). CDR3 protein: CASSQDEGVDTQYF. CDR3 DNA (partial): TGTGCCAGCAGCCAAGATGAGGGGGTGGAC.

This clone was seen a handful of times. Gene names and germline refer to mouse. The read is 4 residues too short to cover the CDR3 end, so that end is filled in from the germline J gene. The J gene is TRBJ1-2, the V gene TRBV13-3, with D possibly TRBD1 on 6 matching bases. Looked up from germline, CDR1 is NNHDY and CDR2 is SYVADS. This CDR3 has 15 residues. Trimming shortened V by 1 base and J by 0 bases, and 10 bases separated the two germline ends. This CDR3 is CASSDQAGANSDYTF. The CDR3 DNA, read in part, is TGTGCCAGCAGTGATCAGGCAGGGGCAAACTCC.

Worth noting for this clone: Genes and germline come from the mouse. The read comes to an end 4 residues before the CDR3 does, leaving the germline J gene to fill in the end. J is TRBJ2-7 and V is TRBV19; weak D call: TRBD1 (6 bases). The germline V gene has CDR1 FNHDT and CDR2 SITEND (reference sequence). The CDR3 loop spans 13 amino acids. The CDR3 spells CASSIRDTYEQYF. The sequenced CDR3 bases are TGTGCCAGCAGTATCCGGGACACATAT.

This clone appeared a few times. The germline and genes are mouse ones. The read terminates 4 residues before the CDR3 end, so the remaining end is supplied by the germline J gene. The chain couples TRBV19 to TRBJ2-4; no reliable D call. This CDR3 has 14 amino acids. CDR1 FNHDT and CDR2 SITEND come from the germline V gene (reference sequence). V was trimmed by 2 bases and J by 0 bases, leaving 7 bases between them. CDR3 residues: CASSMSGSQNTLYF. The sequenced part of the CDR3 DNA is TGTGCCAGCAGTATGTCAGGAAGTCAAAAC.

For this clone: Gene names are the mouse ones. The read terminates 4 residues ahead of where the CDR3 ends, so the germline J gene completes it. The rearrangement uses TRBV13-2 and TRBJ1-2, with D possibly TRBD1 on 6 matching bases. This CDR3 has 13 residues. Germline CDR1 is NNHNN and CDR2 is SYGAGS (reference sequence). The CDR3: CASGDSRGPDYTF. CDR3 DNA (partial): TGTGCCAGCGGTGATAGCAGGGGCCCC.

In its sample, this clone was seen many times. Gene names refer to mouse genes. The read terminates 4 residues ahead of where the CDR3 ends, so the germline J gene completes it. The chain combines TRBV19 with TRBJ2-1, with TRBD1 identical over 7 bases. V shed 2 bases and J 5 bases; nucleotides not matched to a gene: 1. The germline CDR1 and CDR2 sequences are FNHDT and SITEND (reference sequence). This CDR3 has 13 residues. This CDR3 is CASSMGTDAEQFF. The covered CDR3 bases are TGTGCCAGCAGTATGGGGACAGATGCT.

On this clone itself: Gene names denote mouse genes. The read ends 4 residues early relative to the CDR3; the germline J gene fills the gap. The chain joins TRBV13-1 to TRBJ2-2, with 7 nucleotides matching TRBD1. The CDR3 loop spans 16 amino acids. Germline-derived CDR1 and CDR2 are NSHNY and SYGAGN. J was trimmed by 1 base and V by 3 bases; bases with no gene match: 6. The CDR3 reads CASSGGTAKNTGQLYF. CDR3 DNA (partial): TGTGCCAGCAGTGGCGGGACAGCCAAAAACACCGGG.

This clone appeared a few times. Germline and genes here are mouse. The read comes to an end 4 residues before the CDR3 does, leaving the germline J gene to fill in the end. The chain carries TRBV17 and TRBJ2-5, with a tentative D call TRBD1 (6 bases). This CDR3 region has 17 residues. CDR1 and CDR2 from the germline V gene are MNHDT and YYDKIL. The CDR3 reads CASSRDSRAGVEDTQYF. The DNA read from the CDR3 is TGTGCTAGCAGTAGAGATTCCCGCGCAGGGGTGGAAGAC.

This clone has a handful of counts. Each gene name is a mouse one. The CDR3 end lies 4 residues beyond the end of the read and is filled in from the germline J gene. The chain couples TRBV19 to TRBJ2-2; 10 positions agree with TRBD2. Germline CDR1 reads FNHDT; CDR2 reads SITEND (reference sequence). The CDR3 is made up of 17 amino acids. Trimming at V came to 2 bases and at J to 0 bases, leaving 4 bases not matched to a gene. The CDR3 spells CASSMSGGASNTGQLYF. The CDR3 DNA, read in part, is TGTGCCAGCAGTATGTCTGGGGGGGCTTCAAACACCGGG.

Notes on this clone: Gene names and germline refer to mouse. The read halts 4 residues ahead of the CDR3 end, with the missing end drawn from the germline J gene. J is TRBJ2-3 and V is TRBV14, with 7 positions matching TRBD1. Losses at the gene ends were 1 base for V and 1 base for J; bases not matched to a gene: 6. Germline CDR1 SGHDT, CDR2 FRDEAV. The CDR3 length is 16 residues. Partial CDR3 DNA: TGTGCCAGCAGTTTCCCTGACAGGGCCGGTGCAGAA. Translated: CASSFPDRAGAE. The CDR3 in full is CASSFPDRAGAETLYF.

This clone was observed a few times. Gene names and germline refer to mouse. The read ends 4 residues before the CDR3 terminus; that terminus is restored from the germline J gene. The sample has other DNA sequences that encode this CDR3 too. This chain uses TRBV5 with TRBJ2-2; TRBD2 is a possible D gene (7 bases). Germline CDR1 LGHNA, CDR2 YNLKQL (reference sequence). The V gene lost 0 bases and the J gene lost 0 bases, with 8 bases spanning the gap. There are 16 residues in the CDR3. The part of the CDR3 DNA that was read is TGTGCCAGCAGCCAAGAAGGGGGGGCAAACACCGGG. It is translated as CASSQEGGANTG. Given in full, the CDR3 is CASSQEGGANTGQLYF.

This clone showed up just a few times. Gene and germline names: mouse. The CDR3 goes on 4 residues after the read ends, and that part is filled in from the germline J gene. The chain has TRBV31 and TRBJ2-3; D is perhaps TRBD1 (5 bases). CDR1 is GKSSPN and CDR2 is SITVG in the germline V gene. V was clipped by 0 bases and J by 1 base, with 8 bases between them. The CDR3 has 14 residues. The covered CDR3 bases are TGTGCCTGGAGTCTTCCAGGGCGTGCAGAA. Its translation is CAWSLPGRAE. In full, the CDR3 reads CAWSLPGRAETLYF.

Remarks on this clone: Gene and germline names: mouse. The CDR3 spells CASGDALGDNQDTQYF. Partial CDR3 DNA: TGTGCCAGCGGTGATGCCCTGGGGGATAACCAAGAC. V and J are TRBV13-2 and TRBJ2-5; 7 bases are shared with TRBD2. The CDR3 end falls 4 residues outside the read, so it is completed with the germline J gene. The CDR3 extends over 16 amino acids. In germline, CDR1 is NNHNN, CDR2 SYGAGS (reference sequence). The V segment lost 0 bases and the J segment 0 bases; nucleotides outside the gene matches: 4.

This clone has a handful of counts. Here the gene names and germline are mouse. With the read ending 4 residues before the CDR3 end, the germline J gene is used to fill in that end. The V gene is TRBV13-3, the J gene TRBJ2-1; TRBD2 matches 12 bases. This CDR3 comprises 17 residues. Trimming removed 1 base from V and 0 bases from J; junction bases left unmatched: 2. Germline V gene data show CDR1 as NNHDY and CDR2 as SYVADS. The CDR3 is CASSDRDWGDNYAEQFF. The sequenced CDR3 bases are TGTGCCAGCAGTGATCGGGACTGGGGGGATAACTATGCT.

This clone was seen a few times. Gene names follow the mouse nomenclature. Read coverage stops 4 residues before the CDR3 terminus; the germline J gene supplies the remainder. The rearrangement links TRBV29 to TRBJ2-7; 7 nucleotides line up with TRBD1. Losses at the gene ends were 3 bases for V and 1 base for J; bases not matched to a gene: 0. The CDR3 has 13 residues. Germline lookup yields CDR1 MSHET and CDR2 SYDVDS. Here the CDR3 reads CASSFRGSYEQYF. The DNA read from the CDR3 is TGTGCTAGCAGTTTCAGGGGGTCCTAT.

A few counts support this clone. Being one base from a much bigger clone, this may be a read error. Mouse germline and gene names are used. The CDR3 is cut off 4 residues early in the read; its end comes from the germline J gene. Other DNA sequences of this sample code for an identical CDR3. This sequence joins TRBV13-1 and TRBJ2-7; 10 bases fit TRBD1. V shed 3 bases and J 1 base; nucleotides not matched to a gene: 1. The germline V gene has CDR1 NSHNY and CDR2 SYGAGN. The CDR3 runs to 14 residues. CDR3 DNA, as far as it was read: TGTGCCAGCAGTGGGACAGGGGGGTCCTAT. This sequence encodes CASSGTGGSY. The whole CDR3 is CASSGTGGSYEQYF.

This clone was seen a handful of times. Germline and genes: mouse. The CDR3 extends 3 residues past the end of the read, so its final part is completed from the germline J gene. Other DNA sequences in the sample encode the same CDR3. The chain is built from TRBV19 and TRBJ1-6; D perhaps matches TRBD1 (6 bases). TRBJ1-6 is given ORF status, its function remaining uncertain. V gave up 4 bases and J gave up 7 bases, with 12 bases separating them. The CDR3 spans 14 residues. Germline CDR1 reads FNHDT; CDR2 reads SITEND (reference sequence). CDR3 bases read: TGTGCCAGCAGTCACCGGGACACGAATTCGCCC. Its translation is CASSHRDTNSP. The whole CDR3 reads CASSHRDTNSPLYF.

A few counts support this clone. Here the gene names and germline are mouse. The DNA ends 4 residues before the CDR3 does, and the rest of the CDR3 is filled in from the germline J gene. The chain carries TRBV13-1 and TRBJ2-1, with D possibly being TRBD2 (7 bases). Germline CDR1 and CDR2: NSHNY and SYGAGN. V lost 2 bases to trimming and J lost 5 bases, with 17 bases between them. The CDR3 runs to 16 residues. The chain's CDR3 is CASSEVGGRGDAEQFF. The sequenced CDR3 bases are TGTGCCAGCAGTGAGGTTGGGGGGCGCGGGGATGCT.

There are a few counts of this clone. Gene labels here are mouse ones. The CDR3 goes on 4 residues after the read ends, and that part is filled in from the germline J gene. The gene calls are TRBV31 and TRBJ2-7, with 10 bases lining up with TRBD1. The germline V gene has CDR1 GKSSPN and CDR2 SITVG. With V trimmed by 0 bases and J by 3 bases, 5 bases remained unmatched. The CDR3 covers 15 residues. CDR3 residues: CAWSLRTGGNYEQYF. CDR3 DNA, as far as it was read: TGTGCCTGGAGTCTCCGGACAGGGGGTAACTAT.

Only a few counts were recorded for this clone. Gene names are the mouse ones. The missing CDR3 end, 4 residues past where the read stops, is filled in from the germline J gene. Other nucleotide sequences in the sample specify the same CDR3. The chain uses TRBV19 and TRBJ2-1, with D possibly TRBD1 on 6 matching bases. The V gene's germline CDR1 is FNHDT and CDR2 SITEND (reference sequence). Trimming stripped 5 bases from V and 4 bases from J, with 13 bases between. The length of the CDR3 is 14 residues. The CDR3 sequence is CASSPPGQYAEQFF. The part of the CDR3 DNA that was read is TGTGCCAGCAGCCCTCCGGGACAATATGCT.

Concerning this clone: Mouse gene names apply. The sequenced fragment ends 4 residues before the CDR3 boundary, so the rest is inferred from the germline J gene. The sample contains more than one DNA sequence encoding this CDR3. The chain uses TRBV5 and TRBJ2-3; D is unclear. Germline values: CDR1 LGHNA, CDR2 YNLKQL (reference sequence). V was clipped by 2 bases and J by 0 bases, with 6 bases between them. CDR3 size: 14 residues. The CDR3 here is CASSQTSSAETLYF. The CDR3 DNA, read in part, is TGTGCCAGCAGCCAAACATCTAGTGCAGAA.

Remarks on this clone: Mouse germline and gene names are used. The observed sequence ends 4 residues before the CDR3 terminus, with the missing tail filled in from the germline J gene. The chain recombines TRBV14 with TRBJ2-7, with a tentative D call TRBD2 (6 bases). The CDR3 covers 14 residues. The V end lost 2 bases, the J end lost 0 bases, and 9 bases lay between the germline ends. Per the germline V gene, CDR1 is SGHDT and CDR2 is FRDEAV. CDR3: CASSFLGSSYEQYF. The sequenced CDR3 bases are TGTGCCAGCAGTTTTCTGGGGAGCTCCTAT.